What follows describes a single TCR beta chain. These data originate in a study of blood T cell repertoires in COVID-19. From germline, CDR1 is LGHNA and CDR2 YSLEER. The CDR3 is made up of 15 amino acids. V was clipped by 4 bases and J by 8 bases; unmatched bases: 4. Grouping used clinical history reported by participants in a survey and questionnaire. Some clones are missing from TCRdb's copy, which holds only in-frame ones; the method was immunoSEQ multiplex PCR. The sample holds 400,000 to 550,000 clones, around nine tenths seen once. The sequencing input was PBMCs or T cells enriched from blood (not recorded which). The clonotype was recovered from a woman aged 18-35 years with acute COVID-19. The rearrangement links TRBV4-3 to TRBJ2-1, with TRBD2 matching 14 bases. The CDR3: CASSRGTSGSYEQFF. The CDR3, as DNA: TGCGCCAGCAGCCGTGGGACTAGCGGGAGCTATGAGCAGTTCTTC.